The 3 T cell receptor beta chains in this list originate from one sample, sequenced in a study of blood T cell repertoires in COVID-19 (dated by TCRdb to 2020 to 2022). The library was produced with the immunoSEQ multiplex PCR assay. What TCRdb holds here is the immuneACCESS table cut down to in-frame rearrangements. Part of the clones is not present; checked against another copy, under half of the missing clones reflect an unresolved V gene, and the others are unexplained. The sample table lists approximately 280,000 clones, 80% to 95% of them with a count of one. In total, the top ten clones hold approximately 7.5% of the sample. Sequenced input: peripheral blood. The receptors shown here come from a woman aged 25 to 45 with COVID-19, enrolled during active disease.

CDR3 protein: CAWSLGQGYEQYF. The CDR3 DNA reads TGTGCCTGGAGTTTGGGACAGGGCTACGAGCAGTACTTC. The genes are TRBV30 and TRBJ2-7, with 9 nucleotides matching TRBD1. CDR3 length: 13 residues. Germline CDR1 GTSNPN, CDR2 SVGIG (reference sequence). The J segment lost 3 bases and the V segment lost 2 bases, leaving 2 bases of the junction unmatched.

The chain employs TRBV29-1 and TRBJ1-3; a possible D gene is TRBD1 (5 bases). V lost 5 bases to trimming and J lost 4 bases, with 9 bases between them. Germline values: CDR1 SQVTM, CDR2 ANQGSEA. The CDR3 is 12 amino acids. The CDR3: CSVNGGGNTIYF. CDR3 nucleotide sequence: TGCAGCGTTAATGGGGGGGGAAACACCATATATTTT.

The genes are TRBV27 and TRBJ1-2; possibly TRBD1 for D (5 bases). The CDR3 has 15 amino acids. Germline-derived CDR1 and CDR2 are MNHEY and SMNVEV (reference sequence). The V and J ends lost 2 bases and 0 bases respectively, with 10 bases between them. The CDR3 bases are TGTGCCAGCAGTTTAGGGGGGAACCCTAACTATGGCTACACCTTC. This sequence encodes CASSLGGNPNYGYTF.